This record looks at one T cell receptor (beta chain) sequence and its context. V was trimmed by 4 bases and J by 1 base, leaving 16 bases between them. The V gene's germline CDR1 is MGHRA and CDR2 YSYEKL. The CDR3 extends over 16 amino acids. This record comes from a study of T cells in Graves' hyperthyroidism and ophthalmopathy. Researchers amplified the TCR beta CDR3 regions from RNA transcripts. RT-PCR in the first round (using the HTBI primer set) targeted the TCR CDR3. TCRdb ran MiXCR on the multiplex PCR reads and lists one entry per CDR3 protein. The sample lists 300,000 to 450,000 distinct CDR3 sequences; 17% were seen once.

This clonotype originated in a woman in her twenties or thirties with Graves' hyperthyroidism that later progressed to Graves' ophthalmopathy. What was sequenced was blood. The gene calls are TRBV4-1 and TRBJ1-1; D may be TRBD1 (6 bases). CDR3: CASSRRTALTNTEAFF. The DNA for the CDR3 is TGCGCCAGCAGCCGCCGGACAGCCCTAACGAACACTGAAGCTTTCTTT.